This TCR beta chain was observed in a study of breast tumors, draining lymph nodes, adjacent tissues. Study-level results: Tumors had less TCR diversity than lymph nodes, more than nontumor tissue.

Points on this clonotype: What it recognizes is unknown. The junction departs from the called germline gene at one end, perhaps through a read error.

The CDR3 consists of 17 residues. Germline V gene data show CDR1 as SGHDN and CDR2 as FVKESK. MiXCR, run by TCRdb on the multiplex PCR reads, gives a single entry per CDR3 protein. The repertoire includes 15,000 to 17,000 distinct CDR3 sequences, around 50% of them detected once, and roughly 17% sits in the top ten. Material: tumor-adjacent breast tissue. The gene calls are TRBV14 and TRBJ2-1, with D perhaps TRBD2 (7 bases). The TCR was taken from a female donor with breast cancer. Some clones in this sample may be carry-over from other donors' samples. This chain's CDR3 is CASSPRAGGRSYSEQFF. In DNA, the CDR3 is TGTGCCAGCAGCCCCCGGGCCGGGGGGCGGTCCTACAGTGAGCAGTTCTTC.